This record concerns one T cell receptor (beta chain) sequence. What it recognizes is unknown. V was clipped by 5 bases and J by 0 bases, with 17 bases between them. The CDR3 spans 17 residues. Germline V gene data show CDR1 as SEHNR and CDR2 as FQNEAQ (reference sequence). A single record per CDR3 protein comes from TCRdb applying MiXCR to the RT-PCR reads. Of about 780,000 distinct CDR3 sequences listed, roughly 20% are singletons. The data derive from a study of response to subunit inactivated influenza vaccine. Study outcomes and limitations: It was the authors' suggestion that each seasonal influenza vaccination recruits few new T cells.

The rearrangement uses TRBV7-9 and TRBJ2-4; tentative D call: TRBD1 (6 bases). Specimen: PBMCs from blood, collected about 5 days after vaccination. The sequence derives from a man aged 50 to 60 who received an inactivated influenza vaccine. DNA of the CDR3: TGTGCCAGCAGCCTATCCGGACAGAAACTAGCCAAAAACATTCAGTACTTC. Its translation is CASSLSGQKLAKNIQYF.